Detailed here is one TCR beta chain. Antigen: not known. TCRdb's copy holds only in-frame clones and misses some; the assay was immunoSEQ multiplex PCR. This sample has 1.5 million to 2.5 million clones, with about 95% found just once. The naive CD8 population came from CD45RO-negative cells selected for CCR7, without terminally differentiated effector memory CD45RA+ cells. Healthy adults negative for HIV, lacking recent acute infections or vaccinations, served as donors. The source of the sample is a study of shared clonotypes between healthy human individuals. The study, taken as a whole, reports: The expectation was that sequencing depth would affect clonotype sharing among donors. Larger estimated richness was generally seen in naive subsets than in memory subsets.

Trimming removed 6 bases at V and 7 bases at J, with 18 bases between. The CDR3 extends over 13 amino acids. Germline V gene data show CDR1 as SQVTM and CDR2 as ANQGSEA. Sequenced input: naive CD8+ T cells sorted from blood. The V call is TRBV29-1, the J call TRBJ1-2; D is perhaps TRBD1 (5 bases). The TCR comes from a man between 18 and 29 years old in good health. CDR3 in DNA: TGCAGCGTCGATGCGGTCACAGGAGGTGGCTACACCTTC. Translation gives CSVDAVTGGGYTF.